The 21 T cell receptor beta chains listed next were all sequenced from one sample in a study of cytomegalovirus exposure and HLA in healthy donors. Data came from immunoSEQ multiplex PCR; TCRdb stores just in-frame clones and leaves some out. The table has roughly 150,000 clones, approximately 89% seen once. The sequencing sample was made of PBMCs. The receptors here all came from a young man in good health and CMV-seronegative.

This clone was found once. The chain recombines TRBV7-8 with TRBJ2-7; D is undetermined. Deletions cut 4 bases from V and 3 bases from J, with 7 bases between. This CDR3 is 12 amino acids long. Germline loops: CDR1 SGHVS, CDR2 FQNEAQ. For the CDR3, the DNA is TGTGCCAGCAGCTCCCCAAACTACGAGCAGTACGTC. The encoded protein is CASSSPNYEQYV.

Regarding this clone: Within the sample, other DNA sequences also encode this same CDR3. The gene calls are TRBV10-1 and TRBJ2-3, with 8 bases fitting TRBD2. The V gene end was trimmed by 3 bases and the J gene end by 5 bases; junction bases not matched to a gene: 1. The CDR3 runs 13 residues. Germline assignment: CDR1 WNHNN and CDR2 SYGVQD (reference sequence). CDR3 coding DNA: TGCGCCAGCAGTGAAACTAGCGGAGATACGCAGTATTTT. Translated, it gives CASSETSGDTQYF.

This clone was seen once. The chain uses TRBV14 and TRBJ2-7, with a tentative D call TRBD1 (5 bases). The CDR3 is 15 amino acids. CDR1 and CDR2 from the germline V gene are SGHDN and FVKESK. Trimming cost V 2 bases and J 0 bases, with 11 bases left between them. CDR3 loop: CASSQTGAPSYEQYF. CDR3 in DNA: TGTGCCAGCAGCCAAACAGGAGCCCCCTCCTACGAGCAGTACTTC.

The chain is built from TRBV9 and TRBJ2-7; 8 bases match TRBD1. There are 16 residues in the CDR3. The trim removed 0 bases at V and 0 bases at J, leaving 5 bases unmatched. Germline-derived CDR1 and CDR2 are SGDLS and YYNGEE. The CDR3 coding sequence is TGTGCCAGCAGCGTAGGGGGACAGGCGAGCTCCTACGAGCAGTACTTC. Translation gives CASSVGGQASSYEQYF.

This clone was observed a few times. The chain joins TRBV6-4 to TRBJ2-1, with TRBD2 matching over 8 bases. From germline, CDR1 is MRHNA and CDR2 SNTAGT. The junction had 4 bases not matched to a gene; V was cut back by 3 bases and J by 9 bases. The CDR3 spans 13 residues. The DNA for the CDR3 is TGTGCCAGCAGTGATCCAGCGGGGGCTGAGCAGTTCTTC. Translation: CASSDPAGAEQFF.

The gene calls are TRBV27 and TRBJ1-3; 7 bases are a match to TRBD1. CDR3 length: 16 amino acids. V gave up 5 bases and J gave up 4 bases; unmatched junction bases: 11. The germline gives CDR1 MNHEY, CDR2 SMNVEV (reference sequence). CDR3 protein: CASSPPGGGVGNTIYF. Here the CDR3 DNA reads TGTGCCAGCAGTCCCCCGGGAGGGGGCGTGGGAAACACCATATATTTT.

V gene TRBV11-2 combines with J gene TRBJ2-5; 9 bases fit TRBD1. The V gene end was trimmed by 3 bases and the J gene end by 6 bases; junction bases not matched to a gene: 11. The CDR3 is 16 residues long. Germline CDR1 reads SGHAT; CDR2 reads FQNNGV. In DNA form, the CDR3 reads TGTGCCAGCAGCTTGCCCAGACAGGGGGTAGGGAAGACCCAGTACTTC. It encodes CASSLPRQGVGKTQYF.

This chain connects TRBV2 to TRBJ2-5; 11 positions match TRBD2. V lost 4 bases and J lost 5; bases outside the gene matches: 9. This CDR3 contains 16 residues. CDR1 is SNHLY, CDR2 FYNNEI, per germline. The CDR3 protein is CASSGLAGGGLETQYF. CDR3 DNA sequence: TGTGCCAGCAGTGGGCTAGCGGGAGGCGGTCTGGAGACCCAGTACTTC. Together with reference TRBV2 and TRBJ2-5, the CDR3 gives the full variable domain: EPEVTQTPSHQVTQMGQEVILRCVPISNHLYFYWYRQILGQKVEFLVSFYNNEISEKSEIFDDQFSVERPDGSNFTLKIRSTKLEDSAMYFCASSGLAGGGLETQYFGPGTRLLVL.

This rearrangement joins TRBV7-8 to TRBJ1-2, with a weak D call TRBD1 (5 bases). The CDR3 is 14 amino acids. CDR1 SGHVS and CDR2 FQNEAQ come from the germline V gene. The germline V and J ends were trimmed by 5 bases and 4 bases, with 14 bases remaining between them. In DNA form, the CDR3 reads TGTGCCAGCAGCCCAGACTGGGGCAGCTATGGCTACACCTTC. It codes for CASSPDWGSYGYTF.

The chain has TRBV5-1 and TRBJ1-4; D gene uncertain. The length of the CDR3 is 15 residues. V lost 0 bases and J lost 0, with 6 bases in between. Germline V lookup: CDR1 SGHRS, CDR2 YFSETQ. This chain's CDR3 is CASSLGAATNEKLFF. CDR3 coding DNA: TGCGCCAGCAGCTTGGGGGCCGCAACTAATGAAAAACTGTTTTTT.

The CDR3 sequence: CASSPTRGIIAYEQYF. The CDR3 DNA sequence: TGTGCCAGCAGCCCCACGAGGGGGATCATAGCCTACGAGCAGTACTTC. V gene TRBV14 combines with J gene TRBJ2-7; maybe TRBD1 (6 bases). The V gene's germline CDR1 is SGHDN and CDR2 FVKESK. This CDR3 region has 16 residues. Trimming took off 4 bases at V and 2 bases at J, with 18 bases between the two ends.

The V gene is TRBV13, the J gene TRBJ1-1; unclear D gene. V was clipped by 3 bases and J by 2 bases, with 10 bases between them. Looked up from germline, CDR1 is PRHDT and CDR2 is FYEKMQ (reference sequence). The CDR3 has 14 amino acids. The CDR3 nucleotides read TGTGCCAGCAGCTTCGGGAGGGCTAACACTGAAGCTTTCTTT. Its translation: CASSFGRANTEAFF.

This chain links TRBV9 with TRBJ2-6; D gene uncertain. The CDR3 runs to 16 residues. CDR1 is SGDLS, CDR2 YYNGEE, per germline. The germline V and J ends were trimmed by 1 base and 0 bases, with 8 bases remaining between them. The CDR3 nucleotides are TGTGCCAGCAGCGTACCGCGGAGCTCTGGGGCCAACGTCCTGACTTTC. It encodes CASSVPRSSGANVLTF. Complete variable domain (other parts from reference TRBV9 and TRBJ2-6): DSGVTQTPKHLITATGQRVTLRCSPRSGDLSVYWYQQSLDQGLQFLIQYYNGEERAKGNILERFSAQQFPDLHSELNLSSLELGDSALYFCASSVPRSSGANVLTFGAGSRLTVL.

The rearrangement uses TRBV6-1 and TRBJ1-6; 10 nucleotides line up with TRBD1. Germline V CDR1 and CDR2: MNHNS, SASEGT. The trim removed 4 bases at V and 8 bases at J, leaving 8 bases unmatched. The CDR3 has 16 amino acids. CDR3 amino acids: CASSAAAGTGDSPLHF. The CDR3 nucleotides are TGTGCCAGCAGTGCAGCAGCCGGGACAGGGGATTCACCCCTCCACTTT.

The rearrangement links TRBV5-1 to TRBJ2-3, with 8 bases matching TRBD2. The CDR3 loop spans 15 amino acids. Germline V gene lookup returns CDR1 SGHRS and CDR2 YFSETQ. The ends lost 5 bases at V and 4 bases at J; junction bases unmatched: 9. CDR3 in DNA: TGCGCCAGCAGAGTTAGCGGGGTGGGGGCAGATACGCAGTATTTT. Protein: CASRVSGVGADTQYF.

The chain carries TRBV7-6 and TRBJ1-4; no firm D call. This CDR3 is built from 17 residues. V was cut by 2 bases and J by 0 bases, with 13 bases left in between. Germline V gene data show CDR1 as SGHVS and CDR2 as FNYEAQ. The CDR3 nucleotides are TGTGCCAGCAGCTTAAATCACAGAGTAACAACTAATGAAAAACTGTTTTTT. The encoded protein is CASSLNHRVTTNEKLFF. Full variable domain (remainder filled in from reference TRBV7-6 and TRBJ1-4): GAGVSQSPRYKVTKRGQDVALRCDPISGHVSLYWYRQALGQGPEFLTYFNYEAQQDKSGLPNDRFSAERPEGSISTLTIQRTEQRDSAMYRCASSLNHRVTTNEKLFFGSGTQLSVL.

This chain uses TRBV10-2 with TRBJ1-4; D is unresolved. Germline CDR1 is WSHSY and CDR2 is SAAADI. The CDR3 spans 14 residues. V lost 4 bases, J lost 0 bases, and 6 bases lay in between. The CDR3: CASSVVATNEKLFF. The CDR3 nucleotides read TGCGCCAGCAGTGTCGTAGCAACTAATGAAAAACTGTTTTTT.

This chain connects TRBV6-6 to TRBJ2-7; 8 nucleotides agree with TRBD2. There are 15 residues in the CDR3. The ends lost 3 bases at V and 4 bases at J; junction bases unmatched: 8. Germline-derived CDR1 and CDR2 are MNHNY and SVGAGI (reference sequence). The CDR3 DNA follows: TGTGCCAGCAGTTATCCCGGGGGGGGGCAATACGAGCAGTACTTC. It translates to CASSYPGGGQYEQYF.

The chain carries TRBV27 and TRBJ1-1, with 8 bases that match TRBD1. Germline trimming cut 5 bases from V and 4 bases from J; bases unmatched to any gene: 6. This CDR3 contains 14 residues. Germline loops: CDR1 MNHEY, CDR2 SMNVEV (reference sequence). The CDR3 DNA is TGTGCCAGCAGTCTCTCAGACAGGGGCACTGAAGCTTTCTTT. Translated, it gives CASSLSDRGTEAFF.

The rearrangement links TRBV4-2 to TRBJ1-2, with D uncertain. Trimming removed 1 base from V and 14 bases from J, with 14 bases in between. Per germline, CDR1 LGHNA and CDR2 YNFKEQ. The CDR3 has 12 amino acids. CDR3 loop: CASSQVAGRRTF. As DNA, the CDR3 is TGTGCCAGCAGCCAAGTAGCTGGGAGACGGACCTTC.

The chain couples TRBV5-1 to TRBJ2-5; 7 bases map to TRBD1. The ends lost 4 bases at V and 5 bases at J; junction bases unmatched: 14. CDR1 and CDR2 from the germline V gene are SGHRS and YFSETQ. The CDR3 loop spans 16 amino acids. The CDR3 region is CASSQRQGSSLETQYF. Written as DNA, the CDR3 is TGCGCCAGCAGCCAGCGACAGGGTAGTTCCTTGGAGACCCAGTACTTC.